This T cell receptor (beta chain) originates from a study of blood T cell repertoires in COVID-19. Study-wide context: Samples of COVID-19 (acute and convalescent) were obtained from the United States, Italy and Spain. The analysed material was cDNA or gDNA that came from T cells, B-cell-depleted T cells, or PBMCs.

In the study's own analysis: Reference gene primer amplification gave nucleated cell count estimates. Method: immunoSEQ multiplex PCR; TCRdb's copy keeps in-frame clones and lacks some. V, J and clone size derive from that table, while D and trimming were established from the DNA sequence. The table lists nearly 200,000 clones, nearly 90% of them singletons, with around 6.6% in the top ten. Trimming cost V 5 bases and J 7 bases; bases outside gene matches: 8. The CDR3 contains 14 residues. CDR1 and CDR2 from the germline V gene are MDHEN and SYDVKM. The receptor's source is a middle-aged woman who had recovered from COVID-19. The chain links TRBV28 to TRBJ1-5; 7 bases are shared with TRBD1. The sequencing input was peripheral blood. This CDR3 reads CASSVQGIGQPQHF. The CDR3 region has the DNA TGTGCCAGCAGTGTACAGGGGATCGGCCAGCCCCAGCATTTT.